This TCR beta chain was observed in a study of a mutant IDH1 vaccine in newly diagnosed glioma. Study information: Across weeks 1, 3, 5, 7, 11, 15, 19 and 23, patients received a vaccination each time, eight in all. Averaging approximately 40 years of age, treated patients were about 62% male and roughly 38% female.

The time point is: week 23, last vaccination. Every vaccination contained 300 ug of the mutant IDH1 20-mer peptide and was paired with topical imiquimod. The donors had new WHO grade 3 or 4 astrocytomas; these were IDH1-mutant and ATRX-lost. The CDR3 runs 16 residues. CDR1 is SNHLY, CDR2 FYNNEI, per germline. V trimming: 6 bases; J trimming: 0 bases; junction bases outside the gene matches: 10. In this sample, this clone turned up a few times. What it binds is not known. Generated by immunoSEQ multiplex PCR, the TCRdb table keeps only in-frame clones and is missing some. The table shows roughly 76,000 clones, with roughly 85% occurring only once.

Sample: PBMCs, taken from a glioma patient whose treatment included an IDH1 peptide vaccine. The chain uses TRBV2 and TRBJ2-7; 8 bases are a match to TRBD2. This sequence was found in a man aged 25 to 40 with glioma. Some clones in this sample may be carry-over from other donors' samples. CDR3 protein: CASRGGRSGSSYEQYF. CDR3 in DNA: TGTGCCAGCAGGGGGGGGAGAAGCGGGAGCTCCTACGAGCAGTACTTC.